One sample yielded the 19 T cell receptor beta chains listed below, sequenced in a study of cytomegalovirus exposure and HLA in healthy donors. PCR was performed using 60 Vbeta and 13 Jbeta primers. Sequencing was performed with immunoSEQ multiplex PCR; in TCRdb, only in-frame clones are kept and a portion is missing. The sample consists of roughly 110,000 clones, around 69% of them appearing once. Sequencing used PBMCs. The receptors derive from a man aged 18-30 years in good health and CMV-seronegative.

A few counts support this clone. The chain recombines TRBV5-5 with TRBJ2-7; D call uncertain. The CDR3 is 15 residues long. Germline V gene sequence: CDR1 SGHKS, CDR2 YYEKEE (reference sequence). The ends were cut back, 0 bases at V and 5 bases at J, with 15 bases in the middle. CDR3: CASSLGVQVQHEQYF. In DNA, the CDR3 is TGTGCCAGCAGCTTGGGTGTTCAGGTACAACACGAGCAGTACTTC.

This rearrangement joins TRBV25-1 to TRBJ1-6, with 8 bases fitting TRBD1. The CDR3 sequence is 15 residues long. V lost 2 bases and J lost 8; bases outside the gene matches: 5. The germline gives CDR1 MGHDK, CDR2 SYGVNS. For the CDR3, the DNA is TGTGCCAGCAGTGAAACGACAGGGGCTCATTCACCCCTCCACTTT. Protein: CASSETTGAHSPLHF.

Regarding this clone: Other DNA sequences from this sample encode an identical CDR3 as well. V gene TRBV7-3 combines with J gene TRBJ2-7, with a weak D call TRBD1 (5 bases). V was cut by 2 bases and J by 2 bases, with 13 bases left in between. CDR3 length: 15 amino acids. The germline V gene encodes CDR1 SGHTA and CDR2 FQGTGA. This chain's CDR3 is CASSLFAGSTYEQYF. CDR3 in DNA: TGTGCCAGCAGCTTATTCGCAGGGTCGACCTACGAGCAGTACTTC. The variable domain in full, with the rest retrieved from reference TRBV7-3 and TRBJ2-7, is GAGVSQTPSNKVTEKGKYVELRCDPISGHTALYWYRQSLGQGPEFLIYFQGTGAADDSGLPNDRFFAVRPEGSVSTLKIQRTERGDSAVYLCASSLFAGSTYEQYFGPGTRLTVT.

This clone was picked up one time. The rearrangement links TRBV7-8 to TRBJ1-2; D ambiguous. The CDR3 covers 13 residues. Per the germline V gene, CDR1 is SGHVS and CDR2 is FQNEAQ. Trimming stripped 3 bases from V and 4 bases from J, with 9 bases between. CDR3 bases: TGTGCCAGCAGCTTGGGAGGCGGCTATGGCTACACCTTC. Encoded protein: CASSLGGGYGYTF.

The genes are TRBV5-1 and TRBJ1-2; TRBD1 matches at 9 bases. This CDR3 is built from 14 residues. Trimming cost V 0 bases and J 8 bases; bases outside gene matches: 5. Germline-derived CDR1 and CDR2 are SGHRS and YFSETQ. The CDR3 DNA sequence: TGCGCCAGCAGCTTGGACAGGGGGCTATACGGCTACACCTTC. Amino acid sequence: CASSLDRGLYGYTF.

The CDR3 loop is CSVTTGTSMGEQFF. The CDR3 nucleotides read TGCAGCGTGACAACCGGGACTAGTATGGGTGAGCAGTTCTTC. V is TRBV29-1 and J is TRBJ2-1; 8 bases line up with TRBD2. Germline loops: CDR1 SQVTM, CDR2 ANQGSEA. The CDR3 length is 14 residues. J gave up 9 bases and V 6 bases, and 13 bases lay outside the gene matches.

This CDR3 reads CASNTGSTDTQYF. The CDR3, as DNA: TGTGCCAGCAATACGGGGAGCACAGATACGCAGTATTTT. The gene calls are TRBV2 and TRBJ2-3; a weak D match, TRBD2 (5 bases). Trimming stripped 7 bases from V and 0 bases from J, with 8 bases between. Germline assignment: CDR1 SNHLY and CDR2 FYNNEI. This CDR3 region has 13 residues.

This sequence joins TRBV5-1 and TRBJ2-3, with TRBD2 matching 8 bases. V shed 0 bases, J shed 2 bases, and the junction held 5 bases outside the gene matches. Germline V gives CDR1 SGHRS, CDR2 YFSETQ. The CDR3 extends over 16 amino acids. The CDR3, as DNA: TGCGCCAGCAGCTTGGCGGGGGGGGCACTCACAGATACGCAGTATTTT. It is translated as CASSLAGGALTDTQYF.

The chain carries TRBV18 and TRBJ1-2; TRBD1 matches 10 bases. J lost 4 bases, V lost 0 bases, and 2 bases had no gene match. The CDR3 has 15 residues. Germline CDR1 and CDR2: KGHSH and LQKENI. The CDR3 region is CASSPPRTGGYGYTF. CDR3 nucleotide sequence: TGTGCCAGCTCACCACCGAGGACAGGGGGCTATGGCTACACCTTC. The whole variable domain, filled in from reference TRBV18 and TRBJ1-2, reads NAGVMQNPRHLVRRRGQEARLRCSPMKGHSHVYWYRQLPEEGLKFMVYLQKENIIDESGMPKERFSAEFPKEGPSILRIQQVVRGDSAAYFCASSPPRTGGYGYTFGSGTRLTVV.

The chain links TRBV15 to TRBJ2-2, with 7 bases aligning to TRBD2. Unmatched junction bases numbered 6, after V lost 1 base and J lost 1 base. Germline V gene sequence: CDR1 LNHNV, CDR2 YYDKDF (reference sequence). The CDR3 runs 17 residues. CDR3 DNA: TGTGCCACCAGCAGAGTTGCGGGGGTCGTGAACACCGGGGAGCTGTTTTTT. Protein sequence: CATSRVAGVVNTGELFF.

V is TRBV7-2 and J is TRBJ2-3; D remains unclear. V was clipped by 2 bases and J by 2 bases, with 11 bases between them. This CDR3 spans 15 amino acids. Germline V gene sequence: CDR1 SGHTA, CDR2 FQGNSA. The CDR3 loop is CASSLFGSNTDTQYF. The CDR3 region has the DNA TGTGCCAGCAGCTTATTCGGGTCTAACACAGATACGCAGTATTTT. Full variable domain (remainder filled in from reference TRBV7-2 and TRBJ2-3): GAGVSQSPSNKVTEKGKDVELRCDPISGHTALYWYRQSLGQGLEFLIYFQGNSAPDKSGLPSDRFSAERTGGSVSTLTIQRTQQEDSAVYLCASSLFGSNTDTQYFGPGTRLTVL.

The chain joins TRBV5-4 to TRBJ2-5; 10 positions match TRBD2. With 3 bases clipped from V and 0 bases from J, the junction kept 8 bases outside the gene matches. Germline V gene sequence: CDR1 SGHNT, CDR2 YYREEE (reference sequence). This CDR3 has 17 amino acids. The CDR3: CASSSTSGVMYQETQYF. The CDR3 DNA sequence: TGTGCCAGCAGCTCCACTAGCGGGGTCATGTACCAAGAGACCCAGTACTTC.

The genes are TRBV28 and TRBJ2-2; the match to TRBD2 covers 7 bases. V trimming: 5 bases; J trimming: 3 bases; junction bases outside the gene matches: 9. Germline CDR1 is MDHEN and CDR2 is SYDVKM. The CDR3 totals 16 residues. CDR3 loop: CASSRTGTTYTGELFF. The CDR3 coding sequence is TGTGCCAGCAGTAGAACCGGGACTACATACACCGGGGAGCTGTTTTTT.

The chain has TRBV12-5 and TRBJ2-7, with 9 bases fitting TRBD1. The germline gives CDR1 LGHNT, CDR2 FRNRAP. The CDR3 is 15 amino acids. V lost 1 base to trimming and J lost 3 bases; unmatched junction nucleotides: 4. The CDR3 is CASGLGDRDGYEQYF. Written as DNA, the CDR3 is TGTGCTAGTGGTTTGGGGGACAGGGATGGCTACGAGCAGTACTTC.

The V and J genes are TRBV7-9 and TRBJ2-7; 7 bases align to TRBD2. The ends lost 3 bases at V and 2 bases at J; junction bases unmatched: 4. The CDR3 contains 14 residues. Germline CDR1 SEHNR, CDR2 FQNEAQ (reference sequence). The chain's CDR3 is CASSLSGATYEQYF. CDR3 in DNA: TGTGCCAGCAGCTTGAGCGGGGCCACCTACGAGCAGTACTTC.

V is TRBV7-9 and J is TRBJ1-6; D possibly corresponds to TRBD1 (6 bases). Trimming left V 1 base short and J 9 bases short, with 19 bases between. From germline, CDR1 is SEHNR and CDR2 FQNEAQ (reference sequence). This CDR3 has 17 residues. CDR3: CASSLVSLPGAGSPLHF. CDR3 DNA: TGTGCCAGCAGCTTAGTCTCCCTGCCAGGGGCAGGTTCACCCCTCCACTTT.

The chain carries TRBV7-3 and TRBJ2-1, with 9 bases lining up with TRBD2. Germline loops: CDR1 SGHTA, CDR2 FQGTGA. The CDR3 runs to 16 residues. The J segment lost 0 bases and the V segment lost 3 bases, leaving 3 bases of the junction unmatched. The CDR3 is CASSFSSGASYNEQFF. For the CDR3, the DNA is TGTGCCAGCAGCTTCTCTAGCGGGGCCTCCTACAATGAGCAGTTCTTC.

CDR3 DNA: TGTGCCACCAGCAGACTGAAACAGGGGAGAGACTATGGCTACACCTTC. Amino acid sequence: CATSRLKQGRDYGYTF. The genes are TRBV15 and TRBJ1-2; TRBD1 matches 7 bases. Germline V gives CDR1 LNHNV, CDR2 YYDKDF (reference sequence). The V segment lost 2 bases and the J segment 3 bases; nucleotides outside the gene matches: 9. There are 16 residues in the CDR3.

This chain uses TRBV28 with TRBJ2-1, with a possible D match to TRBD1 (5 bases). The CDR3 spans 15 residues. Trimming left V 2 bases short and J 5 bases short, with 13 bases between. The germline V gene encodes CDR1 MDHEN and CDR2 SYDVKM. The CDR3: CASSLTQGGHNEQFF. In DNA, the CDR3 is TGTGCCAGCAGTTTAACCCAGGGTGGCCACAATGAGCAGTTCTTC.